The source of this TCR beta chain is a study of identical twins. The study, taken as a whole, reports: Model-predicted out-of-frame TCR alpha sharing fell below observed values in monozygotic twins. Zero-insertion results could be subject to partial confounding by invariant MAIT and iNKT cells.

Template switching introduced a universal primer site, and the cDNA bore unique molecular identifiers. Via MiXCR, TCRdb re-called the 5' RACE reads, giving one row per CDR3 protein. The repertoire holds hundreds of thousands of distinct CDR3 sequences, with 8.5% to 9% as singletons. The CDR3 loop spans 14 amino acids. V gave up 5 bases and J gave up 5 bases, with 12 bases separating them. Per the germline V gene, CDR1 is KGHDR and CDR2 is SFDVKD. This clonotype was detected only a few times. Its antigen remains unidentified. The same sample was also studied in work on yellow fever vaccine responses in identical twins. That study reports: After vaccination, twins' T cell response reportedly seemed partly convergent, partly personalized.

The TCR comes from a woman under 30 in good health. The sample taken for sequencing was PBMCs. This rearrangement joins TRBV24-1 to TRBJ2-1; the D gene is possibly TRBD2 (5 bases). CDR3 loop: CATSGRQLDNEQFF. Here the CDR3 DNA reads TGTGCCACCAGTGGTCGACAACTAGACAATGAGCAGTTCTTC.